These T cell receptor beta chains were read from a single sample in a study of blood T cell repertoires in COVID-19. Data came from immunoSEQ multiplex PCR; TCRdb stores just in-frame clones and leaves some out. The table shows around 150,000 clones, with roughly nine tenths occurring only once. The sample comprised peripheral blood. The source is a man younger than 35 with acute or convalescent COVID-19. The conserved cysteine and the conserved F or W are not part of the CDR3 here. Rows may omit the clone size; those that give it use once, few, many or a size class.

v_call	clone_size	j_call	cdr3_aa
TRBV9	NA	TRBJ1-1	ASSVSGGYTEAF
TRBV5-6	NA	TRBJ2-2	ASSLAGTGGSGELF
TRBV6-5	NA	TRBJ1-6	ASRQGSSPLH
TRBV5-1	few	TRBJ2-1	ASSPTRSRYNEQF
TRBV4-2	NA	TRBJ1-2	ASSQESAGSNYGYT
TRBV3-1/TRBV3-2	NA	TRBJ1-5	ASSQGPQTQPQH
TRBV4-1	NA	TRBJ2-3	ASSPLRGGAADTQY
TRBV7-3	NA	TRBJ2-5	ASSSDISETQY
TRBV24-1	NA	TRBJ2-2	ATTGGVNTGELF
TRBV9	NA	TRBJ2-5	ASSVRQGIDTQY
TRBV3-1/TRBV3-2	NA	TRBJ1-1	ASSQFSGGNTEAF
TRBV2	NA	TRBJ1-6	ASSEALGGSPLH
TRBV30	few	TRBJ1-1	AWRRTGGRNTEAF
TRBV28	NA	TRBJ1-5	ASRTGLDNQPQH
TRBV4-2	NA	TRBJ2-3	ASSQDPGTEGLRDTQY
TRBV18	few	TRBJ1-6	ASSHDSFNNSPLH
TRBV4-1	NA	TRBJ1-1	ASSQGRQGNTEAF
TRBV7-9	few	TRBJ2-2	ASGGRTGELF
TRBV2	NA	TRBJ1-2	ASSAVEGSGYT
TRBV30	NA	TRBJ1-1	AWSRDSRATEAF
TRBV5-1	NA	TRBJ2-1	ASSSRAGYNEQF
TRBV2	NA	TRBJ2-4	ASSAGAGGIKNIQY
TRBV3-1/TRBV3-2	NA	TRBJ1-1	ASSYSEGGTEAF
TRBV24-1	once	TRBJ1-2	ATSGEGLYGYT
TRBV6-5	NA	TRBJ1-2	ASTIAYYYGYT
TRBV25-1	NA	TRBJ1-6	ASRPPAGNSPLH
TRBV6-5	NA	TRBJ1-3	ASSSRAAGNTIY
TRBV5-1	NA	TRBJ2-1	ASSFQAGGYNEQF
TRBV15	NA	TRBJ1-1	ATSRDPSGVGNTEAF
TRBV5-1	NA	TRBJ2-2	ASSLETVAGELF
TRBV2	NA	TRBJ2-5	ASSAGLQETQY
TRBV6-5	once	TRBJ2-1	ASRDRGIDEQF
TRBV7-3	NA	TRBJ2-1	ASSSRQADRTNEQF
TRBV15	NA	TRBJ1-2	ATSRPGTGTYGYT
TRBV14	NA	TRBJ1-2	ASSQDGTPWGYT
TRBV5-4	NA	TRBJ1-6	ASSTGQGGNSPLH
TRBV9	few	TRBJ1-3	ASSVGGTGSGNTIY
TRBV28	NA	TRBJ1-1	ASSDFQGNTEAF
TRBV30	NA	TRBJ1-4	AWSVRTGGSIFNEKLF
TRBV18	few	TRBJ2-3	ASSPKMVAGVNTDTQY
TRBV7-9	few	TRBJ1-1	ASSRLKEGFDTEAF
TRBV15	NA	TRBJ2-3	ATSDGGGTDTQY
TRBV6-4	NA	TRBJ1-5	ASSRDRASPQH
TRBV28	NA	TRBJ2-1	ASSLGGAKGEQF
TRBV5-8	NA	TRBJ2-2	ASSRRDSQTGELF
TRBV9	NA	TRBJ2-7	ASSVEGGTGDEQY